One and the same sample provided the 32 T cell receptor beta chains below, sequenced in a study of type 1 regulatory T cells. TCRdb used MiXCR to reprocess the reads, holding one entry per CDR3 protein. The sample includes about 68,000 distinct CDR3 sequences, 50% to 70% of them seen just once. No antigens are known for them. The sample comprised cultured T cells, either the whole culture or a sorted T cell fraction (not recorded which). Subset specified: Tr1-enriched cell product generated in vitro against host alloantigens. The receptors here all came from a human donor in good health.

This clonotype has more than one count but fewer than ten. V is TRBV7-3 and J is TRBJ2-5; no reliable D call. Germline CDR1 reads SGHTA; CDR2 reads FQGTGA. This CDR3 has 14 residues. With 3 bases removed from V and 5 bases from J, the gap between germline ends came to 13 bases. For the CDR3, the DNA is TGTGCCAGCAGCTTGGTAGCCAGGTCGGAGACCCAGTACTTC. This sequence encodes CASSLVARSETQYF.

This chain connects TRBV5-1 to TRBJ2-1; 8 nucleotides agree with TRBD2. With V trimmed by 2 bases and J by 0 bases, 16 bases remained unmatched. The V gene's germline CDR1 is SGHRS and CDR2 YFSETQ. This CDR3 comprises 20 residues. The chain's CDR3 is CASSFPAGRGLSSSYNEQFF. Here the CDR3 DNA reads TGCGCCAGCAGCTTCCCGGCCGGGAGGGGTCTATCGAGCTCCTACAATGAGCAGTTCTTC.

This CDR3 reads CASRPSAAASTDTQYF. CDR3 nucleotide sequence: TGTGCCAGCAGGCCCAGTGCGGCAGCTAGCACAGATACGCAGTATTTT. The chain couples TRBV6-5 to TRBJ2-3; D uncertain. Germline V gene data show CDR1 as MNHEY and CDR2 as SVGAGI. This CDR3 spans 16 amino acids. V was cut by 6 bases and J by 0 bases, with 16 bases left in between.

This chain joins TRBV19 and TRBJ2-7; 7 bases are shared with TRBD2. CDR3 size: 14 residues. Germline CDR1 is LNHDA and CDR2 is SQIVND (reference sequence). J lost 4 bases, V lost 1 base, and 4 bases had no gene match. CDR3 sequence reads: CASSIALADYEQYF. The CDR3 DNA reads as TGTGCCAGTAGTATAGCCCTAGCGGATTACGAGCAGTACTTC.

Here the CDR3 reads CAWSVGGAENTEAFF. The CDR3, as DNA: TGTGCCTGGAGTGTAGGCGGGGCAGAGAACACTGAAGCTTTCTTT. This sequence joins TRBV30 and TRBJ1-1, with a tentative D call TRBD1 (5 bases). Germline-derived CDR1 and CDR2 are GTSNPN and SVGIG (reference sequence). V was cut by 0 bases and J by 1 base, with 12 bases left in between. The CDR3 has 15 amino acids.

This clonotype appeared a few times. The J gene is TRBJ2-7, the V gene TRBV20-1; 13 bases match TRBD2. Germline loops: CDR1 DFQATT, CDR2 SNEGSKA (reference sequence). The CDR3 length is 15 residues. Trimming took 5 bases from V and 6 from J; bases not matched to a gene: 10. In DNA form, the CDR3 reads TGCAGTGCTTCCGGACTAGCGGGAGTGGGGGGCGAGCAGTACTTC. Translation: CSASGLAGVGGEQYF.

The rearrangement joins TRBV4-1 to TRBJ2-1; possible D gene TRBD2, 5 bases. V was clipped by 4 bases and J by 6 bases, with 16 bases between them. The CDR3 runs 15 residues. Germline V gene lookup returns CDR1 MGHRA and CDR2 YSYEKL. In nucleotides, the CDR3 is TGCGCCAGCAGCCGTCCAGGCGTGGACTCCAATGAGCAGTTCTTC. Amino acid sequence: CASSRPGVDSNEQFF.

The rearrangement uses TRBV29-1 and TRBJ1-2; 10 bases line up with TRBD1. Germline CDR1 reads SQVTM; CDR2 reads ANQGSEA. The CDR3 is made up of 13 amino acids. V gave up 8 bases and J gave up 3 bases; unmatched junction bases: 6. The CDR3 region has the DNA TGCAGCACCCGACAGGGGGCCGACTATGGCTACACCTTC. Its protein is CSTRQGADYGYTF.

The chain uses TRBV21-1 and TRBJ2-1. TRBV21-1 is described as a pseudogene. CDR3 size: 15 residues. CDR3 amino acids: CASSKGQDSYNEQFF. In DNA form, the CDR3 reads TGTGCCAGCAGCAAAGGTCAGGACTCATACAATGAGCAGTTCTTC.

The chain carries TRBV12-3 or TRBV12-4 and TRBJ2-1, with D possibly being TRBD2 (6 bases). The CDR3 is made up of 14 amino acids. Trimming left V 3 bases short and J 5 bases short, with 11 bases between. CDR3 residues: CASSFGGGHNEQFF. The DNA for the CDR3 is TGTGCCAGCAGTTTCGGAGGAGGGCACAATGAGCAGTTCTTC.

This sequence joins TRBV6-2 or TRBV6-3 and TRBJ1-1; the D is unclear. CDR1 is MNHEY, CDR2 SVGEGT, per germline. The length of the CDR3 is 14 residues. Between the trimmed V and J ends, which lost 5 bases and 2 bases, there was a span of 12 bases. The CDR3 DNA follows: TGTGCCAGCAGTATTCGACCGACAAACACTGAAGCTTTCTTT. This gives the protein CASSIRPTNTEAFF.

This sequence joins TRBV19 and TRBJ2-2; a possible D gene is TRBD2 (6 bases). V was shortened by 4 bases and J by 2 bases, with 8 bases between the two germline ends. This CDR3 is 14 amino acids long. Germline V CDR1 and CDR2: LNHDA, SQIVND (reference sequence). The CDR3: CASSKGLNTGELFF. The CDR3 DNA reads TGTGCCAGTAGTAAGGGACTTAACACCGGGGAGCTGTTTTTT. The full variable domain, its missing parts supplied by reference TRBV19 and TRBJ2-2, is DGGITQSPKYLFRKEGQNVTLSCEQNLNHDAMYWYRQDPGQGLRLIYYSQIVNDFQKGDIAEGYSVSREKKESFPLTVTSAQKNPTAFYLCASSKGLNTGELFFGEGSRLTVL.

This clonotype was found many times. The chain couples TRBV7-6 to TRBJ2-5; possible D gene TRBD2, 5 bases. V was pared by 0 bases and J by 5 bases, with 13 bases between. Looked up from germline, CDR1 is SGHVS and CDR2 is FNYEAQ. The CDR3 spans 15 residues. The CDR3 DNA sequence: TGTGCCAGCAGCTTAGCGCCTAGCATCCAGGAGACCCAGTACTTC. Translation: CASSLAPSIQETQYF.

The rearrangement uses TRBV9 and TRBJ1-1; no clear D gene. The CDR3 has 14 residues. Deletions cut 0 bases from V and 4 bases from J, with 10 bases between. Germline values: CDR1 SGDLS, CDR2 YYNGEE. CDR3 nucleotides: TGTGCCAGCAGCGTAGAGGCGGATGGCACTGAAGCTTTCTTT. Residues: CASSVEADGTEAFF.

CDR3 residues: CSALRLATSTDTQYF. The CDR3 coding sequence is TGCAGTGCTCTGCGACTAGCGACCTCCACGGATACGCAGTATTTT. This rearrangement joins TRBV20-1 to TRBJ2-3; 8 nucleotides agree with TRBD2. Germline loops: CDR1 DFQATT, CDR2 SNEGSKA (reference sequence). Germline trimming cut 5 bases from V and 6 bases from J; bases unmatched to any gene: 13. The CDR3 consists of 15 residues.

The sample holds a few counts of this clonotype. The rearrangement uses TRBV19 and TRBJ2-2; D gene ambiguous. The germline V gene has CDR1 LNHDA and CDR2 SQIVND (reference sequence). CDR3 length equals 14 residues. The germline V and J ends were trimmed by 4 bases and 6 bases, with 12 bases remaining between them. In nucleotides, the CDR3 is TGTGCCAGTAGTAGTGCCCCGTGGTCCGGGGAGCTGTTTTTT. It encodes CASSSAPWSGELFF.

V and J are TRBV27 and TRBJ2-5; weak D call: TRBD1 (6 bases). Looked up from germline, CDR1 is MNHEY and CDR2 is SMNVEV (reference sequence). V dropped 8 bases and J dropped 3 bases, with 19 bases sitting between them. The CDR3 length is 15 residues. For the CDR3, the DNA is TGTGCCAGCTCCAACAATTACCGGGACAAAGAGACCCAGTACTTC. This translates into CASSNNYRDKETQYF.

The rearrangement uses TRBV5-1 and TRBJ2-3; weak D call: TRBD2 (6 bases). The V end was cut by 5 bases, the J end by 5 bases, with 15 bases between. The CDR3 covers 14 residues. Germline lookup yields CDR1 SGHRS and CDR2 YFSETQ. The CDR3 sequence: CASRYSGAGDTQYF. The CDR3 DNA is TGCGCCAGCAGATATAGCGGAGCAGGAGATACGCAGTATTTT.

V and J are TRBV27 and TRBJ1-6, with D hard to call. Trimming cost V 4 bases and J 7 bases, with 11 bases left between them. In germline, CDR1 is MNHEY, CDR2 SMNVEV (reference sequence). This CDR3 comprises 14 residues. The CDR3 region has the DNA TGTGCCAGCAGTTCTCAGACCCGGAATTCACCCCTCCACTTT. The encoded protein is CASSSQTRNSPLHF.

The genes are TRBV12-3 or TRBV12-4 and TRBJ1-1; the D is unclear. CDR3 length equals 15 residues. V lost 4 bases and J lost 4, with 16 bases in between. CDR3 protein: CASSYKRPFGTEAFF. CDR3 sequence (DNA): TGTGCCAGCAGTTATAAGAGGCCTTTTGGCACTGAAGCTTTCTTT.

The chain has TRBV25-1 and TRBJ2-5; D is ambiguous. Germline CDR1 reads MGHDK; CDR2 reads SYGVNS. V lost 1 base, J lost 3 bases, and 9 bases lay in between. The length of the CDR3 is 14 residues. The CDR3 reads CASSEFSTEETQYF. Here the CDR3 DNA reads TGTGCCAGCAGTGAATTCTCGACCGAAGAGACCCAGTACTTC.

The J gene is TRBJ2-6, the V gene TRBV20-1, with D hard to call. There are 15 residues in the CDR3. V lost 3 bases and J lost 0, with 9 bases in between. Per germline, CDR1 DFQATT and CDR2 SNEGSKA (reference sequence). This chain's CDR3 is CSASDNRSGANVLTF. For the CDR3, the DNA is TGCAGTGCTAGTGACAACCGCTCTGGGGCCAACGTCCTGACTTTC.

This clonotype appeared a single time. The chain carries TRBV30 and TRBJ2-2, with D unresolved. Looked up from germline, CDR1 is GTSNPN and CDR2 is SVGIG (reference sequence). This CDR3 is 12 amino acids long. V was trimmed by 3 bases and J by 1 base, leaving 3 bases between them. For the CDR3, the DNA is TGTGCCTGGAGAGGGAACACCGGGGAGCTGTTTTTT. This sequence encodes CAWRGNTGELFF.

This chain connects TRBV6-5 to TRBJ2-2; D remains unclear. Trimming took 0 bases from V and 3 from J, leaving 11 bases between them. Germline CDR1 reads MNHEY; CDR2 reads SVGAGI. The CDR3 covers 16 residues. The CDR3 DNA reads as TGTGCCAGCAGTTACTCGTTGGCAGCGCACACCGGGGAGCTGTTTTTT. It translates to CASSYSLAAHTGELFF.

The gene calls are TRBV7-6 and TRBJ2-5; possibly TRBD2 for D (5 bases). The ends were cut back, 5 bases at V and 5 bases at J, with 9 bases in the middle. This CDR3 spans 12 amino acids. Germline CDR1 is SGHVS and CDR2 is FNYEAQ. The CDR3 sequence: CASSRGGETQYF. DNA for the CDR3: TGTGCCAGCAGCCGGGGTGGGGAGACCCAGTACTTC.

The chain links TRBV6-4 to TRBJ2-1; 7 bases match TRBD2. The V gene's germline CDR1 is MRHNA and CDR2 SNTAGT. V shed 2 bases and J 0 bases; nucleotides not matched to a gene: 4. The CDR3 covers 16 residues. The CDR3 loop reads CASSDVGGSSYNEQFF. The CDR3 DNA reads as TGTGCCAGCAGTGACGTTGGCGGGAGCTCCTACAATGAGCAGTTCTTC.

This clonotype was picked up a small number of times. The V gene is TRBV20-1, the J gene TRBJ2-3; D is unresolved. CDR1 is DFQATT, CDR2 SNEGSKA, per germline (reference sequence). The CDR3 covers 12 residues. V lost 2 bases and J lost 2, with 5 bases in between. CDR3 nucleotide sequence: TGCAGTGCTAGACCCCACACAGATACGCAGTATTTT. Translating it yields CSARPHTDTQYF.

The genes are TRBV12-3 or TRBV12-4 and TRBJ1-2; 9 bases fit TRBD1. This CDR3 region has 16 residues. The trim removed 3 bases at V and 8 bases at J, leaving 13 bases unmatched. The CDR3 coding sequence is TGTGCCAGCAGTTTTCGGAGAGGTACAGGGGGCAAAGGCTACACCTTC. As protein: CASSFRRGTGGKGYTF.

CDR3 region: CATSDSGTDKNIQYF. For the CDR3, the DNA is TGTGCCACCAGTGATTCCGGGACAGACAAAAACATTCAGTACTTC. The chain has TRBV24-1 and TRBJ2-4; the match to TRBD1 covers 7 bases. V was clipped by 2 bases and J by 3 bases; unmatched bases: 3. Germline V CDR1 and CDR2: KGHDR, SFDVKD. This CDR3 has 15 amino acids.

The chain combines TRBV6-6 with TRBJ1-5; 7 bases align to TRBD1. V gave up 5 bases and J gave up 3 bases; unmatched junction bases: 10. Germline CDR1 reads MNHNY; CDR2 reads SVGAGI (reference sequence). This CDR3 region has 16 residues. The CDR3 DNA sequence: TGTGCCAGCAGTGCCACAGGGACAGCGGCCAATCAGCCCCAGCATTTT. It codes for CASSATGTAANQPQHF.

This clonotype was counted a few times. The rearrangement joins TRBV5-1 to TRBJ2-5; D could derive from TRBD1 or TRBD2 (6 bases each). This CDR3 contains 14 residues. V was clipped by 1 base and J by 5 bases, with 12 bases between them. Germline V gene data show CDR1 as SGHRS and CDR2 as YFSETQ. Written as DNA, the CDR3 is TGCGCCAGCAGCTTGCGGGGGCTGGGTGAGACCCAGTACTTC. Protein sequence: CASSLRGLGETQYF.

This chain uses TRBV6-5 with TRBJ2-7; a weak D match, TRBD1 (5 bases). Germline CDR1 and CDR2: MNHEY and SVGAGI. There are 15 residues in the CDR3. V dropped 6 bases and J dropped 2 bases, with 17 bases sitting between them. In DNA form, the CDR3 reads TGTGCCAGCAGACAAGGACAACTAAAGCCCTACGAGCAGTACTTC. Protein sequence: CASRQGQLKPYEQYF.